This TCR beta chain was profiled in a study of cytomegalovirus exposure and HLA in healthy donors. Findings and caveats of the study: After further analysis at a later stage, 15,000 to 20,000 TCR beta sequences were associated with HLA alleles at 0.05 false discovery rate.

Of note for this clone: Its antigen is undetermined.

Germline CDR1 and CDR2: KGHSH and LQKENI. V lost 3 bases and J lost 1, with 8 bases in between. This CDR3 has 14 residues. Researchers ran the PCR with 60 Vbeta and 13 Jbeta primers. Clones were read by immunoSEQ multiplex PCR, and TCRdb kept only the in-frame ones, dropping some. The table has 90,000 to 120,000 clones, around 72% seen once. The chain joins TRBV18 to TRBJ2-3; no firm D call. Material for sequencing was PBMCs. The TCR originated in a woman between 40 and 50 years old in good health and CMV-seropositive. The CDR3, as DNA: TGTGCCAGCTCACCCTCCCTTGGCACAGATACGCAGTATTTT. The encoded protein is CASSPSLGTDTQYF.